Listed here is a single T cell receptor beta chain. This clone's antigen is unknown. No base-level quality is on record; no much larger clone is a single base apart. The data originate from a study of cytomegalovirus exposure and HLA in healthy donors (dated by TCRdb to the late 2010s). For the wider study: According to a later analysis, one platform produced both the 110 or so validation repertoires and the 700 or so repertoires of the first cohort. The study was designed to test whether signatures of past pathogen exposure could be identified by cataloging public T cell receptors. Besides the first cohort of 500 to 700 subjects, a separate validation cohort made up of over 95 different subjects was used. To predict cytomegalovirus infection status, the study combined high-throughput TCR immunosequencing, statistical association of individual TCRs with disease status, and machine learning.

The paper as a whole reports these results and caveats: In a later analysis, TCRs clustered in the first cohort were found to also tend to co-occur in the approximately 110 validation repertoires, with approximately 95% of cluster scores above 0. The study listed approximately 150 TCR beta chains as associated with cytomegalovirus. The classifier was reported to diagnose cytomegalovirus status with high specificity and sensitivity in both the original cohort and the validation cohort. In vitro tests confirmed that a few of the cytomegalovirus-associated TCR beta chains recognize cytomegalovirus antigens. A later analysis lacked HLA typing for the validation cohort, so it scored co-occurrence in that cohort across all 120 or so repertoires. It was suggested by the authors that the approach could potentially be generalized to other disease states and immunological phenotypes. Most TCR sequences were observed very rarely across donors, whereas some public TCRs were present in many individuals.

The library was obtained by the immunoSEQ multiplex PCR assay. The authors' analysis ran thus. A statistical classification framework was built to diagnose cytomegalovirus status from the catalog of TCR beta chain sequences. Imported from immuneACCESS, the table was reduced by TCRdb to in-frame sequences with V and J called. These copies leave out some clones; in studies compared against another copy, an unresolved V gene accounts for under half, and the cause of the remainder is not known. The DNA was the basis for D and trimming; V, J and clone size are from that table. Recorded for this sample are over 110,000 clones; 84% of them occurred a single time. The ten largest account for 1.4% of the sample. Separate from the approximately 700-subject first cohort, the validation cohort of 95 to 150 subjects was the group to which the donors belonged. The germline V gene sets CDR1 to SGHTA and CDR2 to FQGTGA. Trimming at the junction amounts to 2 bases on V and 7 bases on J, and the germline ends lie 12 bases apart. Taken from cysteine to phenylalanine, the CDR3 has 15 residues. Only the CDR3 DNA stays, 45 bases, in frame from base 1.

This TCR came from a woman aged 25 to 39 in good health and CMV-seronegative. The chain links TRBV7-3 with TRBJ1-6; too little of a D gene remains to name it. Material for sequencing was PBMCs. The CDR3 region: CASSLLGRGNSPLHF. The bases are TGTGCCAGCAGCTTACTTGGGCGTGGGAATTCACCCCTCCACTTT.